These 19 T cell receptor beta chains share one sample of origin, sequenced in a study of blood T cell repertoires in COVID-19. Assay used: immunoSEQ multiplex PCR; TCRdb lists only in-frame clones, some missing. The sample yields 200,000 to 250,000 clones, roughly 84% seen once. The sample was peripheral blood. The receptors here all came from a woman between 50 and 59 years old with acute or convalescent COVID-19.

V is TRBV10-2 and J is TRBJ2-2; TRBD1 agrees at 10 bases. Losses at the gene ends were 8 bases for V and 6 bases for J; bases not matched to a gene: 6. This CDR3 is 14 amino acids long. Germline CDR1 WSHSY, CDR2 SAAADI. CDR3 residues: CASAPGQGSGELFF. The CDR3 DNA follows: TGCGCCAGCGCCCCGGGACAGGGGTCCGGGGAGCTGTTTTTT.

The chain employs TRBV9 and TRBJ2-1, with TRBD1 matching 8 bases. The CDR3 is 16 amino acids. The V segment lost 9 bases and the J segment 0 bases; nucleotides outside the gene matches: 11. From germline, CDR1 is SGDLS and CDR2 YYNGEE. The CDR3 here is CANPGQGRISYNEQFF. The CDR3 region has the DNA TGTGCCAACCCCGGACAGGGCCGAATCTCCTACAATGAGCAGTTCTTC. The variable domain in full, with the rest retrieved from reference TRBV9 and TRBJ2-1, is DSGVTQTPKHLITATGQRVTLRCSPRSGDLSVYWYQQSLDQGLQFLIQYYNGEERAKGNILERFSAQQFPDLHSELNLSSLELGDSALYFCANPGQGRISYNEQFFGPGTRLTVL.

The CDR3 DNA follows: TGTGCCACCAGTGACTCAGGTCAGGGTCGGGTAGATACGCAGTATTTT. Encoded protein: CATSDSGQGRVDTQYF. The genes are TRBV24-1 and TRBJ2-3; D might be TRBD1 (5 bases). Germline V gene lookup returns CDR1 KGHDR and CDR2 SFDVKD. With 4 bases removed from V and 5 bases from J, the gap between germline ends came to 18 bases. CDR3 length equals 16 residues.

This clone was seen just once. The chain carries TRBV7-9 and TRBJ2-3; no definite D call. CDR3 length: 16 amino acids. In germline, CDR1 is SEHNR, CDR2 FQNEAQ (reference sequence). V lost 5 bases, J lost 1 base, and 16 bases lay in between. CDR3 amino acids: CASSPRPGARTDTQYF. CDR3 in DNA: TGTGCCAGCAGCCCACGGCCAGGCGCCCGCACAGATACGCAGTATTTT.

J is TRBJ2-7 and V is TRBV5-1, with 7 bases aligning to TRBD1. This CDR3 has 14 residues. In germline, CDR1 is SGHRS, CDR2 YFSETQ. Trimming took 3 bases from V and 7 from J; bases not matched to a gene: 10. The CDR3 loop is CASSSRQGVDEQYF. For the CDR3, the DNA is TGCGCCAGCAGCTCGAGGCAGGGGGTGGATGAGCAGTACTTC.

The chain links TRBV27 to TRBJ1-4, with 8 positions matching TRBD1. V lost 5 bases, J lost 8 bases, and 7 bases stayed unmatched. The CDR3 loop spans 14 amino acids. The V gene's germline CDR1 is MNHEY and CDR2 SMNVEV (reference sequence). The CDR3 loop is CASSLGQGGEKLFF. CDR3 in DNA: TGTGCCAGCAGTCTCGGACAGGGAGGAGAAAAACTGTTTTTT.

This chain links TRBV30 with TRBJ2-3; 7 bases are shared with TRBD2. Germline V gene data show CDR1 as GTSNPN and CDR2 as SVGIG (reference sequence). The CDR3 spans 13 residues. V shed 6 bases and J 4 bases; nucleotides not matched to a gene: 7. DNA of the CDR3: TGTGCCTGTACTGGGGGGGGAGCAGATACGCAGTATTTT. This translates into CACTGGGADTQYF.

The chain joins TRBV6-1 to TRBJ1-5; D ambiguous. Germline lookup yields CDR1 MNHNS and CDR2 SASEGT. Trimming removed 3 bases from V and 7 bases from J, with 13 bases in between. This CDR3 is built from 14 residues. The chain's CDR3 is CASSDSGLRQPQHF. The CDR3 coding sequence is TGTGCCAGCAGTGACAGCGGGTTGAGACAGCCCCAGCATTTT.

The rearrangement joins TRBV4-2 to TRBJ1-5; D ambiguous. CDR3 length: 13 amino acids. With 3 bases removed from V and 4 bases from J, the gap between germline ends came to 7 bases. Germline V CDR1 and CDR2: LGHNA, YNFKEQ. The CDR3 protein is CASSQYRNQPQHF. In DNA, the CDR3 is TGTGCCAGCAGCCAGTACAGAAATCAGCCCCAGCATTTT.

The chain joins TRBV19 to TRBJ1-5; TRBD1 aligns across 9 bases. Germline V gives CDR1 LNHDA, CDR2 SQIVND (reference sequence). V dropped 7 bases and J dropped 7; count of bases not matched to a gene: 14. This CDR3 has 16 residues. CDR3 DNA sequence: TGTGCCAGTACCGGCTTAGGGGGACAGGGTGGGCAGCCCCAGCATTTT. Translating gives CASTGLGGQGGQPQHF. The full variable domain, completed using reference TRBV19 and TRBJ1-5, is DGGITQSPKYLFRKEGQNVTLSCEQNLNHDAMYWYRQDPGQGLRLIYYSQIVNDFQKGDIAEGYSVSREKKESFPLTVTSAQKNPTAFYLCASTGLGGQGGQPQHFGDGTRLSIL.

The chain's CDR3 is CSVSGALGYTF. The DNA for the CDR3 is TGCAGCGTATCAGGGGCCCTTGGCTACACCTTC. J is TRBJ1-2 and V is TRBV29-1, with D tentatively TRBD1 (6 bases). V lost 6 bases, J lost 7 bases, and 12 bases lay in between. This CDR3 has 11 residues. Germline CDR1 reads SQVTM; CDR2 reads ANQGSEA.

This clone appeared once. The chain is built from TRBV28 and TRBJ2-1; the D gene is possibly TRBD1 (6 bases). The CDR3 has 16 amino acids. With 5 bases removed from V and 7 bases from J, the gap between germline ends came to 21 bases. The germline CDR1 and CDR2 sequences are MDHEN and SYDVKM. The CDR3: CASSPQTGLGVNEQFF. The CDR3 nucleotides read TGTGCCAGCAGTCCCCAGACAGGCCTAGGAGTGAATGAGCAGTTCTTC.

The CDR3 DNA reads as TGTGCCAGCAGCTTGCCGACAATTTCACCCCTCCACTTT. Its translation is CASSLPTISPLHF. V usage is TRBV5-6 and J usage is TRBJ1-6; D remains unclear. This CDR3 is 13 amino acids long. Germline loops: CDR1 SGHDT, CDR2 YYEEEE. The ends were cut back, 1 base at V and 9 bases at J, with 8 bases in the middle. Together with reference TRBV5-6 and TRBJ1-6, the CDR3 gives the full variable domain: DAGVTQSPTHLIKTRGQQVTLRCSPKSGHDTVSWYQQALGQGPQFIFQYYEEEERQRGNFPDRFSGHQFPNYSSELNVNALLLGDSALYLCASSLPTISPLHFGNGTRLTVT.

This chain links TRBV19 with TRBJ1-5; 10 bases align to TRBD1. This CDR3 contains 15 residues. Per the germline V gene, CDR1 is LNHDA and CDR2 is SQIVND (reference sequence). V lost 6 bases, J lost 2 bases, and 4 bases stayed unmatched. As DNA, the CDR3 is TGTGCCAGTAGACCTGGGACAGGGGGCAATCAGCCCCAGCATTTT. Translated, it gives CASRPGTGGNQPQHF.

This chain uses TRBV24-1 with TRBJ2-1, with a tentative D call TRBD2 (5 bases). Trimming took 5 bases from V and 1 from J, leaving 11 bases between them. CDR3 length: 15 amino acids. Germline CDR1 KGHDR, CDR2 SFDVKD. As DNA, the CDR3 is TGTGCCACCAGTGGGAGGTCTTTATCCTACAATGAGCAGTTCTTC. Translated: CATSGRSLSYNEQFF.

This chain links TRBV23-1 with TRBJ1-2, with TRBD1 identical over 9 bases. TRBV23-1 is noted as an ORF with a role that remains uncertain. This CDR3 is built from 12 residues. V was clipped by 8 bases and J by 7 bases; unmatched bases: 5. The chain's CDR3 is CASPTGGGGYTF. CDR3 sequence (DNA): TGCGCCAGCCCCACAGGGGGCGGTGGCTACACCTTC.

This clone has only a few counts. V gene TRBV4-1 combines with J gene TRBJ1-1, with D perhaps matching TRBD1 (5 bases). Trimming pared 3 bases from V and 1 base from J, leaving 15 bases between. CDR1 MGHRA and CDR2 YSYEKL come from the germline V gene. The CDR3 spans 16 residues. Here the CDR3 reads CASSHRGFSSNTEAFF. The CDR3 region has the DNA TGCGCCAGCAGCCATCGGGGGTTCTCGTCGAACACTGAAGCTTTCTTT.

This chain joins TRBV6-4 and TRBJ2-3, with TRBD2 matching over 10 bases. CDR1 MRHNA and CDR2 SNTAGT come from the germline V gene. The CDR3 runs 16 residues. Trimming took 4 bases from V and 3 from J; bases not matched to a gene: 7. For the CDR3, the DNA is TGTGCCAGCAGTGTCTTGAGCGGGAGGGGGACAGATACGCAGTATTTT. Protein product: CASSVLSGRGTDTQYF.

This chain uses TRBV5-1 with TRBJ2-7; TRBD2 matches at 9 bases. This CDR3 comprises 14 residues. Per the germline V gene, CDR1 is SGHRS and CDR2 is YFSETQ. The junction had 2 bases not matched to a gene; V was cut back by 0 bases and J by 4 bases. DNA of the CDR3: TGCGCCAGCAGCTTGGGGACTAGCGATTACGAGCAGTACTTC. Translating gives CASSLGTSDYEQYF.